The source of this TCR beta chain is a study of shared clonotypes between healthy human individuals (dated by TCRdb to 2019 to 2021). Broadly, across the study: The cohort comprised a couple of women and a few men aged 18 to 49 years. To increase sequencing depth and limit assay-specific biases, TCR repertoire library preparation and sequencing were carried out by different laboratories using diverse techniques. The study deeply sequenced blood TCR repertoires of five healthy adults to estimate repertoire size and the extent of clonotype sharing between individuals. Per donor, leukapheresis produced somewhere between about 0.94 and 9.5 billion PBMCs. For each donor, CD4 naive and CD4 memory were each given three plates, CD8 naive was given two plates, and CD8 memory was given one plate.

To note about this clone: The antigen it recognizes is unknown. It has no much larger one-base neighbor in the sample; base qualities were not kept.

TCR CDR3 regions were amplified from genomic DNA by multiplex PCR using the deep immunoSEQ assay. Extracted genomic DNA from each cell subset was distributed evenly across all wells of several immunoSEQ 96-well plates, and each plate was treated as a replicate. For sorted subsets, roughly 200 ng of genomic DNA, equivalent to some 30,000 T cell genomes, went into each replicate PCR. The purified libraries were quantified using a Qubit 3.0 fluorometer, sized with a Bioanalyzer 2100, and then quantified again using the KAPA Library Quantification kit. Every immunoSEQ 96-well plate was sequenced on a separate single-read 150-cycle Illumina NextSeq 550 flow cell. The published analysis was carried out like this. The immunoSEQ output contained only junctional sequences without quality scores, so filtering could not match that applied to full-length reads. Sequences were annotated with PyIR, a Python wrapper for IgBLAST v1.9, and V/J genes and CDR3 were assigned using IMGT germline references. Reads with weak V/J assignments (E-value above 1e-6), missing CDR3, stop codons, out-of-frame junctions, or ambiguous translated residues were removed. V3J clonotypes were defined by identical inferred V gene, J gene, and CDR3 amino acid sequence. Percentage overlap between repertoires was calculated by dividing the number of shared unique clonotypes by the size of the smaller repertoire. Repertoire richness was assessed with RTK rarefaction, the Chao1 estimator, and Recon v2.1 estimates of unobserved clonotypes. Generation probabilities were computed with OLGA for all TCRbeta clonotypes obtained by the gDNA method from several donors. In TCRdb, the immuneACCESS table is reduced to in-frame sequences with V and J assigned. These tables do not hold every clone; where another copy was compared, an unresolved V gene accounts for under half, and the others remain unexplained. V, J and clone size reflect that table, while D and trimming were determined from the DNA. For this sample there are about 550,000 clones; nearly 97% appear just once. About 0.11% of the sample comes from the top ten.

What the research found in general, with its limitations: Because the study included only a small number of donors, the genetic and exposure-history diversity represented was limited. Pairwise subsampling led to the expectation that sequencing depth would affect the degree of clonotype sharing among donors. Larger estimated clonotype richness was generally found for naive subsets than for memory subsets. Sampling was restricted to blood, and TCR repertoires in tissue are likely to differ from TCR repertoires in blood. Compared with non-shared clonotypes, the clonotypes found in all four sorted-subset donors had higher generation probabilities. Across four donors, approximately 5% of naive CD4, roughly 3.3% of naive CD8, approximately 2.5% of memory CD4, and under 0.45% of memory CD8 clonotypes were shared. Even with the large sequencing depth, rarefaction of the sorted-subset datasets indicated that sequencing was incomplete.

CD8 naive samples were obtained by positive selection for CCR7 among CD45RO-negative cells, yielding a CD45RA+CCR7+ population from which TemRA cells were excluded. The donors were healthy, HIV-negative adults who had no recently reported acute infections or vaccinations. Every donor was a Caucasian adult living in Nashville, Tennessee, USA. Blood was obtained by leukapheresis, after which PBMCs were separated by Ficoll-Histopaque density gradient centrifugation and cryopreserved in liquid nitrogen vapor phase. Purity and quantity of every magnetically sorted T cell population were checked by analytical flow cytometry. From each sorted fraction, genomic DNA was isolated and quantified by UV absorbance on a Nanodrop 2000c. This sequence was found in a woman in her 30s in good health. The specimen was naive CD8+ T cells sorted from blood. Read against the paper, the sample's cell subset or site label means: CD45RA+CCR7+.

The DNA sequence follows: TGTGCCAGCAGCTTGGACAGGAATGAAAAACTGTTTTTT. Translated, this gives CASSLDRNEKLFF. The chain uses TRBV5-4 and TRBJ1-4, and perhaps TRBD1 as D gene, on 5 matching bases. CDR1 and CDR2 are drawn from the germline V gene (reference sequence): SGHNT, YYREEE. The CDR3 runs 13 amino acids, cysteine and phenylalanine included. The DNA shown is the 39-base CDR3, in frame from base 1. Trimming at the junction amounts to 0 bases on V and 5 bases on J, and the germline ends lie 5 bases apart.